These 12 T cell receptor beta chains originate from one sample sequenced in a study of Ad26.COV2.S vaccination and SARS-CoV-2 variants. The protocol was immunoSEQ multiplex PCR, while the TCRdb copy is restricted to in-frame clones and leaves out a portion. The profile shows about 400,000 clones, about nine tenths of them singletons. The sample's treatment: around 19 received Ad26.COV2.S at low or high dose, single or two shots; 5 received placebo; per-sample allocation not given. Sample collection was performed on day 63 after the first vaccine or placebo injection. This specimen consisted of peripheral blood, obtained in a trial of Ad26.COV2.S vaccine versus placebo. Receptors originate from a person aged 18-60 years who received the Ad26.COV2.S COVID-19 vaccine or a placebo.

This chain joins TRBV11-2 and TRBJ2-3; 7 nucleotides line up with TRBD2. V dropped 5 bases and J dropped 4; count of bases not matched to a gene: 6. The CDR3 sequence is 14 residues long. The germline V gene encodes CDR1 SGHAT and CDR2 FQNNGV. CDR3 loop: CASSQVTSSDTQYF. In nucleotides, the CDR3 is TGTGCCAGCAGCCAAGTGACTAGCTCAGATACGCAGTATTTT. Together with reference TRBV11-2 and TRBJ2-3, the CDR3 gives the full variable domain: EAGVAQSPRYKIIEKRQSVAFWCNPISGHATLYWYQQILGQGPKLLIQFQNNGVVDDSQLPKDRFSAERLKGVDSTLKIQPAKLEDSAVYLCASSQVTSSDTQYFGPGTRLTVL.

V and J are TRBV19 and TRBJ2-3; 9 bases are a match to TRBD1. With V trimmed by 3 bases and J by 5 bases, 6 bases remained unmatched. Germline lookup yields CDR1 LNHDA and CDR2 SQIVND (reference sequence). The CDR3 covers 15 residues. CDR3 amino acids: CASSIYRGRVDTQYF. The CDR3 coding sequence is TGTGCCAGTAGTATCTACAGGGGGCGGGTAGATACGCAGTATTTT.

This clone was seen once. This chain connects TRBV7-8 to TRBJ2-1; 11 bases align to TRBD2. Per germline, CDR1 SGHVS and CDR2 FQNEAQ. The V and J ends lost 5 bases and 7 bases, in that order; junction bases with no gene match: 7. This CDR3 spans 15 amino acids. DNA of the CDR3: TGTGCCAGCAGCCGTAGCGGGGGGGCGGAAAATGAGCAGTTCTTC. Translated: CASSRSGGAENEQFF.

The chain couples TRBV10-3 to TRBJ1-2; D remains unclear. CDR1 ENHRY and CDR2 SYGVKD come from the germline V gene. CDR3 size: 13 residues. Deletions cut 3 bases from V and 6 bases from J, with 11 bases between. CDR3 residues: CAISDGREHGYTF. The CDR3, as DNA: TGTGCCATCAGTGACGGCCGTGAGCATGGCTACACCTTC.

CDR3 coding DNA: TGTGCCAGCGAGATAAGCGGGGGGGGCGGCGAGCAGTACTTC. Translating it yields CASEISGGGGEQYF. The chain links TRBV28 to TRBJ2-7; 10 bases agree with TRBD2. Germline-derived CDR1 and CDR2 are MDHEN and SYDVKM. The J segment lost 6 bases and the V segment lost 8 bases, leaving 10 bases of the junction unmatched. This CDR3 comprises 14 residues.

The rearrangement uses TRBV7-2 and TRBJ2-5, with D perhaps TRBD1 (6 bases). The CDR3 has 13 amino acids. V was clipped by 4 bases and J by 5 bases, with 11 bases between them. Germline CDR1 reads SGHTA; CDR2 reads FQGNSA. CDR3 amino acids: CASSSQGRETQYF. Here the CDR3 DNA reads TGTGCCAGCAGCTCACAGGGTCGGGAGACCCAGTACTTC.

This clone was picked up one time. This chain uses TRBV9 with TRBJ1-6; 8 positions match TRBD1. The J segment lost 9 bases and the V segment lost 4 bases, leaving 12 bases of the junction unmatched. This CDR3 comprises 16 residues. Germline CDR1 SGDLS, CDR2 YYNGEE. Here the CDR3 DNA reads TGTGCCAGCAGCCCACCCGGACAGGGATCCGGTTCACCCCTCCACTTT. Protein product: CASSPPGQGSGSPLHF.

This sequence joins TRBV20-1 and TRBJ1-4; D is possibly TRBD1 (6 bases). The CDR3 sequence is 13 residues long. Deletions cut 3 bases from V and 5 bases from J, with 10 bases between. Germline V gives CDR1 DFQATT, CDR2 SNEGSKA (reference sequence). The CDR3 reads CSASRTENEKLFF. The CDR3 region has the DNA TGCAGTGCTAGTAGGACAGAAAATGAAAAACTGTTTTTT.

The chain links TRBV7-2 to TRBJ1-5; 9 bases are shared with TRBD1. With 2 bases clipped from V and 2 bases from J, the junction kept 10 bases outside the gene matches. The CDR3 covers 18 residues. Germline assignment: CDR1 SGHTA and CDR2 FQGNSA. CDR3 sequence: CASSLTTGGLEGNQPQHF. CDR3 coding DNA: TGTGCCAGCAGCTTAACGACAGGGGGTTTGGAGGGCAATCAGCCCCAGCATTTT. The variable domain in full, completed from reference TRBV7-2 and TRBJ1-5, reads GAGVSQSPSNKVTEKGKDVELRCDPISGHTALYWYRQSLGQGLEFLIYFQGNSAPDKSGLPSDRFSAERTGGSVSTLTIQRTQQEDSAVYLCASSLTTGGLEGNQPQHFGDGTRLSIL.

This sequence joins TRBV30 and TRBJ1-6, with TRBD1 identical over 8 bases. The CDR3 has 13 residues. Germline values: CDR1 GTSNPN, CDR2 SVGIG (reference sequence). The ends lost 5 bases at V and 7 bases at J; junction bases unmatched: 4. CDR3 DNA sequence: TGTGCCTGGCAGGGGGCGCCCAATTCACCCCTCCACTTT. Amino acids: CAWQGAPNSPLHF.

The gene calls are TRBV10-3 and TRBJ1-5; D remains unclear. From germline, CDR1 is ENHRY and CDR2 SYGVKD. V was cut by 4 bases and J by 11 bases, with 15 bases left in between. This CDR3 comprises 13 residues. The CDR3 spells CAISAAGGQSQHF. In nucleotides, the CDR3 is TGTGCCATCAGTGCGGCGGGCGGCCAGTCCCAGCATTTT.

This rearrangement joins TRBV4-3 to TRBJ1-1; D not resolved. V dropped 2 bases and J dropped 8 bases, with 12 bases sitting between them. This CDR3 is 13 amino acids long. Germline lookup yields CDR1 LGHNA and CDR2 YSLEER. As DNA, the CDR3 is TGCGCCAGCAGCCAATCGACCCAGCTCGAAGCTTTCTTT. Translated: CASSQSTQLEAFF.